Each of the 24 T cell receptor beta chains below was sequenced from the same sample in a study of HIV-infected patients and healthy controls. TCRdb passed the 5' RACE reads through MiXCR, listing each CDR3 protein once. The sample lists more than 60,000 distinct CDR3 sequences, approximately 21% occurring once. The sample comprised CD4+ T cells from blood. The source is a human donor in good health.

This clonotype was recorded many times. V is TRBV7-2 and J is TRBJ2-3; perhaps TRBD1 as D (5 bases). This CDR3 is built from 13 residues. Germline V gives CDR1 SGHTA, CDR2 FQGNSA. With 6 bases removed from V and 3 bases from J, the gap between germline ends came to 10 bases. The CDR3 reads CASSSQGTDTQYF. In DNA form, the CDR3 reads TGTGCCAGCAGTTCGCAGGGTACAGATACGCAGTATTTT.

This clonotype turned up a few times. The V and J genes are TRBV2 and TRBJ2-3; D gene uncertain. The V and J ends lost 3 bases and 5 bases respectively, with 9 bases between them. Germline CDR1 SNHLY, CDR2 FYNNEI. This CDR3 is 13 amino acids long. The CDR3 sequence is CASSDLGKDTQYF. The DNA of the CDR3 is TGTGCCAGCAGTGATCTGGGAAAAGATACGCAGTATTTT.

This clonotype came up many times. This chain's CDR3 is CASSEGLQGNSNQPQHF. DNA of the CDR3: TGTGCCAGCAGTGAAGGTTTACAGGGCAATAGCAATCAGCCCCAGCATTTT. The chain employs TRBV6-1 and TRBJ1-5, with D possibly TRBD1 on 6 matching bases. V was trimmed by 1 base and J by 0 bases, leaving 13 bases between them. Germline assignment: CDR1 MNHNS and CDR2 SASEGT. The CDR3 runs 17 residues.

This clonotype is medium-sized in the sample. The chain has TRBV7-2 and TRBJ1-5; D is perhaps TRBD1 (5 bases). The length of the CDR3 is 15 residues. V shed 3 bases and J shed 0 bases, with 9 bases lying between them. CDR1 and CDR2 from the germline V gene are SGHTA and FQGNSA. CDR3 protein: CASSFSRASNQPQHF. CDR3 DNA: TGTGCCAGCAGCTTTAGCAGGGCTAGCAATCAGCCCCAGCATTTT. The full variable domain, rest sourced from reference TRBV7-2 and TRBJ1-5, is GAGVSQSPSNKVTEKGKDVELRCDPISGHTALYWYRQSLGQGLEFLIYFQGNSAPDKSGLPSDRFSAERTGGSVSTLTIQRTQQEDSAVYLCASSFSRASNQPQHFGDGTRLSIL.

This clonotype occurred many times. The chain is built from TRBV30 and TRBJ2-6; TRBD1 aligns across 7 bases. V lost 2 bases and J lost 2; bases outside the gene matches: 9. CDR1 and CDR2 from the germline V gene are GTSNPN and SVGIG (reference sequence). The CDR3 length is 17 residues. CDR3 protein: CAWSFSYRGTGANVLTF. CDR3 coding DNA: TGTGCCTGGAGTTTTTCCTACAGGGGAACTGGGGCCAACGTCCTGACTTTC.

This chain connects TRBV5-4 to TRBJ1-1; D unclear. Germline V gives CDR1 SGHNT, CDR2 YYREEE (reference sequence). Trimming pared 3 bases from V and 0 bases from J, leaving 12 bases between. The CDR3 runs 15 residues. This CDR3 is CASSSTTALNTEAFF. Here the CDR3 DNA reads TGTGCCAGCAGCTCGACCACAGCTTTGAACACTGAAGCTTTCTTT.

In this sample, this clonotype turned up many times. Here the CDR3 reads CASTLFSEAFF. In nucleotides, the CDR3 is TGTGCCAGCACCCTATTCAGTGAAGCTTTCTTT. The chain couples TRBV12-3 or TRBV12-4 to TRBJ1-1; D gene uncertain. V lost 7 bases, J lost 7 bases, and 10 bases lay in between. The CDR3 length is 11 residues.

This rearrangement joins TRBV18 to TRBJ2-3, with 9 bases that match TRBD1. The germline CDR1 and CDR2 sequences are KGHSH and LQKENI. Trimming cost V 1 base and J 1 base; bases outside gene matches: 3. CDR3 length: 16 amino acids. CDR3 nucleotides: TGTGCCAGCTCACCACGACGGACAGGGGGCACAGATACGCAGTATTTT. It is translated as CASSPRRTGGTDTQYF. The full variable domain, with the rest looked up from reference TRBV18 and TRBJ2-3, is NAGVMQNPRHLVRRRGQEARLRCSPMKGHSHVYWYRQLPEEGLKFMVYLQKENIIDESGMPKERFSAEFPKEGPSILRIQQVVRGDSAAYFCASSPRRTGGTDTQYFGPGTRLTVL.

This clonotype was detected only a few times. The J gene is TRBJ2-7, the V gene TRBV6-2 or TRBV6-3; 7 nucleotides agree with TRBD1. CDR1 and CDR2 from the germline V gene are MNHEY and SVGEGT. V was clipped by 5 bases and J by 1 base; unmatched bases: 5. This CDR3 comprises 14 residues. CDR3 DNA sequence: TGTGCCAGCAGTACCCGGACAGGATCCTACGAGCAGTACTTC. This translates into CASSTRTGSYEQYF.

The chain employs TRBV3-1 and TRBJ2-7; maybe TRBD2 (5 bases). Germline lookup yields CDR1 LGHDT and CDR2 YNNKEL (reference sequence). The ends were cut back, 4 bases at V and 0 bases at J, with 16 bases in the middle. The CDR3 spans 16 residues. DNA for the CDR3: TGTGCCAGCAGCCTTCCCCGGGGTCAGAGCTCCTACGAGCAGTACTTC. It codes for CASSLPRGQSSYEQYF.

Ten or more counts support this clonotype. Here the CDR3 DNA reads TGTGCCAGCAGGCTTGACAGGGGGCTCGCTTTCTTT. Protein: CASRLDRGLAFF. V and J are TRBV28 and TRBJ1-1; TRBD1 matches 10 bases. CDR1 and CDR2 (germline): MDHEN, SYDVKM. The CDR3 extends over 12 amino acids. J lost 11 bases, V lost 6 bases, and 6 bases had no gene match.

This clonotype has just a few counts. V gene TRBV18 combines with J gene TRBJ2-3; 8 nucleotides align to TRBD2. The length of the CDR3 is 15 residues. The V gene's germline CDR1 is KGHSH and CDR2 LQKENI. The V segment lost 5 bases and the J segment 1 base; nucleotides outside the gene matches: 5. CDR3 coding DNA: TGTGCCAGCTCATATGCGGGGGGTGGCACAGATACGCAGTATTTT. Its translation is CASSYAGGGTDTQYF.

The rearrangement links TRBV24-1 to TRBJ2-2; perhaps TRBD1 as D (5 bases). Trimming removed 3 bases at V and 2 bases at J, with 12 bases between. The V gene's germline CDR1 is KGHDR and CDR2 SFDVKD. The CDR3 is 16 residues long. The CDR3 loop is CATSDPGRENTGELFF. DNA of the CDR3: TGTGCCACCAGTGATCCTGGCAGGGAAAACACCGGGGAGCTGTTTTTT.

There are many counts of this clonotype. The chain joins TRBV5-1 to TRBJ1-2; D might be TRBD1 (6 bases). V was clipped by 4 bases and J by 5 bases, with 12 bases between them. The CDR3 is made up of 13 amino acids. CDR1 is SGHRS and CDR2 is YFSETQ in the germline V gene. The CDR3, as DNA: TGCGCCAGCAGCCAGGGGAGATTGTATGGCTACACCTTC. This codes for CASSQGRLYGYTF.

This sequence joins TRBV29-1 and TRBJ1-1; D uncertain. The V end was cut by 5 bases, the J end by 3 bases, with 13 bases between. This CDR3 contains 13 residues. Looked up from germline, CDR1 is SQVTM and CDR2 is ANQGSEA. CDR3 sequence reads: CSVNSRGDTEAFF. CDR3 nucleotide sequence: TGCAGCGTTAATTCCCGCGGGGACACTGAAGCTTTCTTT.

This clonotype has only a few counts. The chain combines TRBV2 with TRBJ2-6; possible D gene TRBD2, 5 bases. Germline V gene data show CDR1 as SNHLY and CDR2 as FYNNEI. The germline V and J ends were trimmed by 7 bases and 2 bases, with 9 bases remaining between them. This CDR3 comprises 14 residues. CDR3 DNA sequence: TGTGCCAGCATGAGGGCACCTGGGGCCAACGTCCTGACTTTC. Translation: CASMRAPGANVLTF.

This sequence joins TRBV25-1 and TRBJ1-1; no firm D call. Trimming left V 3 bases short and J 4 bases short, with 3 bases between. Germline values: CDR1 MGHDK, CDR2 SYGVNS. CDR3 length: 11 residues. The CDR3 DNA reads as TGTGCCAGCAGTGATCCCACTGAAGCTTTCTTT. Amino acids: CASSDPTEAFF.

CDR3 DNA sequence: TGCAGTGCTAGAGATCACAGCCAAGAGACCCAGTACTTC. Translated, it gives CSARDHSQETQYF. The chain employs TRBV20-1 and TRBJ2-5; D is unclear. Germline CDR1 is DFQATT and CDR2 is SNEGSKA (reference sequence). Trimming stripped 0 bases from V and 1 base from J, with 6 bases between. The CDR3 extends over 13 amino acids.

The chain is built from TRBV28 and TRBJ1-5; possibly TRBD1 for D (6 bases). The CDR3 is 14 amino acids. V was clipped by 8 bases and J by 6 bases, with 17 bases between them. Germline V gives CDR1 MDHEN, CDR2 SYDVKM. CDR3 in amino acids: CASCRAGDTQPQHF. CDR3 DNA sequence: TGTGCCAGCTGTCGCGCAGGGGATACTCAGCCCCAGCATTTT.

V and J are TRBV5-1 and TRBJ1-4, with D possibly TRBD1 on 5 matching bases. Germline-derived CDR1 and CDR2 are SGHRS and YFSETQ. This CDR3 is built from 16 residues. Trimming removed 0 bases from V and 5 bases from J, with 14 bases in between. The CDR3 protein is CASSLGVPWGNEKLFF. CDR3 nucleotide sequence: TGCGCCAGCAGCTTGGGGGTACCCTGGGGGAATGAAAAACTGTTTTTT.

This clonotype was seen only a few times. The chain recombines TRBV10-3 with TRBJ1-4; D is uncertain. This CDR3 is built from 12 residues. V was clipped by 0 bases and J by 8 bases, with 4 bases between them. Germline-derived CDR1 and CDR2 are ENHRY and SYGVKD. The CDR3 DNA sequence: TGTGCCATCAGTGAGTCTTCGGAAAAACTGTTTTTT. Its protein product is CAISESSEKLFF.

V is TRBV7-2 and J is TRBJ1-1; D is uncertain. CDR3 length equals 13 residues. The V end lost 6 bases, the J end lost 0 bases, and 8 bases lay between the germline ends. The germline V gene encodes CDR1 SGHTA and CDR2 FQGNSA. The CDR3, as DNA: TGTGCCAGCAGGTATACAGTGAACACTGAAGCTTTCTTT. Protein product: CASRYTVNTEAFF.

This clonotype occurred a few times. The chain combines TRBV7-8 with TRBJ2-3, with no clear D. This CDR3 region has 14 residues. V was pared by 2 bases and J by 4 bases, with 10 bases between. CDR1 and CDR2 from the germline V gene are SGHVS and FQNEAQ. The CDR3 reads CASSLSRASDTQYF. In DNA form, the CDR3 reads TGTGCCAGCAGCTTAAGCCGGGCATCAGATACGCAGTATTTT.

The chain carries TRBV29-1 and TRBJ2-1, with 7 positions matching TRBD2. CDR1 SQVTM and CDR2 ANQGSEA come from the germline V gene. The CDR3 is made up of 14 amino acids. V lost 3 bases, J lost 2 bases, and 4 bases stayed unmatched. CDR3 in amino acids: CSVDLADTYNEQFF. The CDR3 DNA follows: TGCAGCGTTGATCTAGCGGATACCTACAATGAGCAGTTCTTC.